The source of this TCR beta chain is a study of human T cells and chemical hapten exposure. Study details: Across samples, TCR yields varied, mostly owing to small differences in pooled library volumes.

The V end was cut by 4 bases, the J end by 4 bases, with 23 bases between. The CDR3 covers 18 residues. As for time point: patch test 2, 6 weeks after DPC sensitization. Stated treatment: therapeutic diphenylcyclopropenone sensitization with weekly scalp DPC. From the RACE reads, TCRdb called clonotypes with MiXCR, one entry per CDR3 protein. The table has approximately 69,000 distinct CDR3 sequences, 10% seen once. In its sample, this clonotype was seen a few times. Sequences were derived from whole blood, sampled in connection with sensitization to the hapten diphenylcyclopropenone (DPC). The receptor's source is a woman in her forties or fifties with alopecia areata. Some clones in this sample may be carry-over from other donors' samples. The chain combines TRBV23-1 with TRBJ2-1, with TRBD2 as a possible D gene (6 bases). TRBV23-1 is identified as an open reading frame with a role that is uncertain. CDR3: CASSPRRRTTPKYNEQFF. The CDR3 DNA reads TGCGCCAGCAGTCCTCGACGGAGGACTACTCCAAAATACAATGAGCAGTTCTTC.